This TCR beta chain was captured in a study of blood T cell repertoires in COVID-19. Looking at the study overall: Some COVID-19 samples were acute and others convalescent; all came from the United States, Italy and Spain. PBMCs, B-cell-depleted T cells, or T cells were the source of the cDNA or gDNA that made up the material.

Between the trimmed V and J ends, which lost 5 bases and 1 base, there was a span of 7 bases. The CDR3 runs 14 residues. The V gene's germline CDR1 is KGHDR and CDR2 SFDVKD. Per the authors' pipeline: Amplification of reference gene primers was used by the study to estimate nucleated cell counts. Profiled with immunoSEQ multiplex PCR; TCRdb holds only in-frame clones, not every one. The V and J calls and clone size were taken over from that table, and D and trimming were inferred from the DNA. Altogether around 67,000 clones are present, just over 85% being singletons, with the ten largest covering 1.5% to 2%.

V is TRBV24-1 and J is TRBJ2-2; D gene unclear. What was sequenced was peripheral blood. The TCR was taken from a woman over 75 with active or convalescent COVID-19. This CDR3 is CATSGPENTGELFF. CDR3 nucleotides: TGTGCCACCAGTGGGCCCGAGAACACCGGGGAGCTGTTTTTT.